Following are 2 T cell receptor beta chains from one sample sequenced in a study of identical twins. TCRdb used MiXCR to reprocess the 5' RACE reads, holding one entry per CDR3 protein. The sample has 250,000 to 350,000 distinct CDR3 sequences; 7.5% to 9.5% are singletons. These same records also appear under a second study, on yellow fever vaccine responses in identical twins.

The sequencing input was CD8+ T cells sorted from blood. These TCRs come from a woman between 18 and 30 years old in good health.

This clonotype was seen many times. The chain couples TRBV5-5 to TRBJ2-5; 9 bases are shared with TRBD1. The germline V gene has CDR1 SGHKS and CDR2 YYEKEE (reference sequence). The trim removed 0 bases at V and 2 bases at J, leaving 5 bases unmatched. The CDR3 contains 16 residues. CDR3 sequence (DNA): TGTGCCAGCAGCTTGGGGCCGGGACAGGGACAAGAGACCCAGTACTTC. It specifies CASSLGPGQGQETQYF. Variable domain in full (rest from reference TRBV5-5 and TRBJ2-5): DAGVTQSPTHLIKTRGQQVTLRCSPISGHKSVSWYQQVLGQGPQFIFQYYEKEERGRGNFPDRFSARQFPNYSSELNVNALLLGDSALYLCASSLGPGQGQETQYFGPGTRLLVL.

This clonotype was recorded at least ten times. The genes are TRBV19 and TRBJ2-7; D might be TRBD2 (6 bases). Germline values: CDR1 LNHDA, CDR2 SQIVND (reference sequence). The V end was cut by 6 bases, the J end by 1 base, with 16 bases between. This CDR3 is 15 amino acids long. CDR3 sequence: CASRLGGGESYEQYF. The DNA of the CDR3 is TGTGCCAGTAGGCTGGGGGGTGGAGAATCCTACGAGCAGTACTTC.